These 20 T cell receptor beta chains were sequenced from one sample in a study of shared clonotypes between healthy human individuals. TCRdb's table, derived via immunoSEQ multiplex PCR, lists solely in-frame clones and lacks some. The sample lists over 95,000 clones; around 68% were seen once. The source material was memory CD8+ T cells sorted from blood. The subset denotes: CD45RO+ cells pooled with CCR7-negative TemRA cells. Source of these receptors: a woman aged 25 to 45 in good health.

V is TRBV2 and J is TRBJ1-1; D gene ambiguous. The V and J ends lost 4 bases and 1 base respectively, with 7 bases between them. The CDR3 covers 13 residues. Germline V CDR1 and CDR2: SNHLY, FYNNEI. For the CDR3, the DNA is TGTGCCAGCAGTGTGAGATCGAACACTGAAGCTTTCTTT. Translating gives CASSVRSNTEAFF.

DNA for the CDR3: TGTGCCAGCAGCTTAAGGGCTCCTAAGGGGGCCCAGTACTTC. Encoded protein: CASSLRAPKGAQYF. V is TRBV5-6 and J is TRBJ2-5, with D possibly being TRBD1 (6 bases). Deletions cut 2 bases from V and 9 bases from J, with 17 bases between. Looked up from germline, CDR1 is SGHDT and CDR2 is YYEEEE. This CDR3 is 14 amino acids long.

The gene calls are TRBV6-5 and TRBJ2-3; either TRBD1 or TRBD2 may supply D (5 bases each). Germline values: CDR1 MNHEY, CDR2 SVGAGI. This CDR3 is built from 15 residues. V gave up 7 bases and J gave up 0 bases, with 14 bases separating them. CDR3 protein: CASTGGWGSTDTQYF. The CDR3 DNA follows: TGTGCCAGCACCGGTGGTTGGGGGAGCACAGATACGCAGTATTTT.

The chain joins TRBV28 to TRBJ2-5, with D uncertain. This CDR3 region has 17 residues. Trimming removed 3 bases at V and 1 base at J, with 18 bases between. Germline values: CDR1 MDHEN, CDR2 SYDVKM. The CDR3 loop is CASSFGPGPNLQETQYF. The CDR3 nucleotides are TGTGCCAGCAGTTTCGGGCCTGGACCCAACCTCCAAGAGACCCAGTACTTC.

The chain is built from TRBV4-1 and TRBJ2-1; D uncertain. The ends were cut back, 4 bases at V and 8 bases at J, with 9 bases in the middle. Germline lookup yields CDR1 MGHRA and CDR2 YSYEKL. The CDR3 consists of 12 residues. CDR3 in amino acids: CASSLLAHEQFF. The DNA of the CDR3 is TGCGCCAGCAGCCTGTTAGCTCATGAGCAGTTCTTC.

This clone was seen a handful of times. This chain joins TRBV2 and TRBJ1-1; possibly TRBD1 for D (5 bases). CDR1 is SNHLY and CDR2 is FYNNEI in the germline V gene. The CDR3 runs 15 residues. Trimming cost V 0 bases and J 4 bases, with 12 bases left between them. DNA for the CDR3: TGTGCCAGCAGTGAAGCCTTTCGAAGGGGCACTGAAGCTTTCTTT. It is translated as CASSEAFRRGTEAFF.

This chain connects TRBV7-3 to TRBJ2-1; no clear D. The germline gives CDR1 SGHTA, CDR2 FQGTGA. The CDR3 has 15 amino acids. Between the trimmed V and J ends, which lost 2 bases and 0 bases, there was a span of 8 bases. The CDR3: CASSLGLSSYNEQFF. CDR3 coding DNA: TGTGCCAGCAGCTTAGGGTTAAGCTCCTACAATGAGCAGTTCTTC.

The chain links TRBV20-1 to TRBJ1-5; TRBD1 is a possible D gene (5 bases). The CDR3 is made up of 11 amino acids. Germline V gene data show CDR1 as DFQATT and CDR2 as SNEGSKA (reference sequence). The V end was cut by 6 bases, the J end by 7 bases, with 10 bases between. Here the CDR3 DNA reads TGCAGTGCAGGGGCGGGCCAGCCCCAGCATTTT. Translated: CSAGAGQPQHF.

This clone was seen repeatedly, ten times or more. The V gene is TRBV28, the J gene TRBJ2-7, with 7 bases that match TRBD2. The CDR3 has 16 amino acids. V lost 6 bases, J lost 3 bases, and 14 bases stayed unmatched. Germline loops: CDR1 MDHEN, CDR2 SYDVKM. The CDR3 loop reads CASSLPIAGTRYEQYF. The CDR3 DNA is TGTGCCAGCAGCTTACCCATAGCGGGCACCCGCTACGAGCAGTACTTC.

This chain links TRBV4-2 with TRBJ2-1; no clear D. The germline V and J ends were trimmed by 5 bases and 7 bases, with 12 bases remaining between them. Per germline, CDR1 LGHNA and CDR2 YNFKEQ. This CDR3 spans 13 amino acids. The CDR3 spells CASSDFGGNEQFF. The DNA of the CDR3 is TGTGCCAGCAGCGACTTTGGTGGGAATGAGCAGTTCTTC.

The chain recombines TRBV9 with TRBJ1-2; D uncertain. This CDR3 comprises 14 residues. Germline V lookup: CDR1 SGDLS, CDR2 YYNGEE. Trimming left V 0 bases short and J 4 bases short, with 10 bases between. CDR3 in DNA: TGTGCCAGCAGCGTAGTCCCAGGAGCCTATGGCTACACCTTC. Protein sequence: CASSVVPGAYGYTF.

The chain employs TRBV4-1 and TRBJ2-7; 9 positions agree with TRBD1. CDR1 is MGHRA and CDR2 is YSYEKL in the germline V gene. CDR3 size: 19 residues. V trimming: 0 bases; J trimming: 0 bases; junction bases outside the gene matches: 12. CDR3 nucleotides: TGCGCCAGCAGCCAAGACCGTCCCGGGACAGGGACGAGCTCCTACGAGCAGTACTTC. It is translated as CASSQDRPGTGTSSYEQYF.

This clone was observed once. This chain connects TRBV5-4 to TRBJ2-2; D not resolved. The V and J ends lost 4 bases and 1 base respectively, with 11 bases between them. The CDR3 contains 15 residues. Germline assignment: CDR1 SGHNT and CDR2 YYREEE (reference sequence). The CDR3 loop reads CASSHDHMNTGELFF. The CDR3 DNA is TGTGCCAGCAGCCACGATCATATGAACACCGGGGAGCTGTTTTTT.

The chain is built from TRBV9 and TRBJ1-1; D gene ambiguous. The CDR3 sequence is 16 residues long. V lost 0 bases and J lost 4, with 16 bases in between. The germline CDR1 and CDR2 sequences are SGDLS and YYNGEE. CDR3 nucleotide sequence: TGTGCCAGCAGCGTAGCTAGTCTGCGGGGAAGCACTGAAGCTTTCTTT. The encoded protein is CASSVASLRGSTEAFF. The complete variable domain, with remaining parts taken from reference TRBV9 and TRBJ1-1, reads DSGVTQTPKHLITATGQRVTLRCSPRSGDLSVYWYQQSLDQGLQFLIQYYNGEERAKGNILERFSAQQFPDLHSELNLSSLELGDSALYFCASSVASLRGSTEAFFGQGTRLTVV.

This clone was observed a few times. The V and J genes are TRBV4-1 and TRBJ2-7; 8 nucleotides match TRBD1. J gave up 2 bases and V 1 base, and 4 bases lay outside the gene matches. Germline CDR1 MGHRA, CDR2 YSYEKL. There are 15 residues in the CDR3. CDR3 in amino acids: CASSQGQGPTYEQYF. DNA of the CDR3: TGCGCCAGCAGCCAAGGACAGGGGCCAACCTACGAGCAGTACTTC.

This chain links TRBV10-3 with TRBJ2-7, with 9 bases fitting TRBD1. CDR1 and CDR2 from the germline V gene are ENHRY and SYGVKD. This CDR3 comprises 14 residues. Trimming took 7 bases from V and 1 from J; bases not matched to a gene: 5. CDR3 loop: CAIMEGQGSYEQYF. CDR3 bases: TGTGCCATCATGGAGGGACAGGGATCCTACGAGCAGTACTTC.

This clone is a singleton in its sample. The chain uses TRBV28 and TRBJ1-2; no firm D call. There are 14 residues in the CDR3. From germline, CDR1 is MDHEN and CDR2 SYDVKM. Trimming removed 3 bases from V and 2 bases from J, with 10 bases in between. The CDR3 nucleotides read TGTGCCAGCAGTTTTATAACGGGAAACTATGGCTACACCTTC. Residues: CASSFITGNYGYTF.

This chain's CDR3 is CASSLTAGNNEQFF. The CDR3 DNA follows: TGTGCCAGCAGCTTAACTGCCGGAAACAATGAGCAGTTCTTC. This sequence joins TRBV11-2 and TRBJ2-1; D gene uncertain. In germline, CDR1 is SGHAT, CDR2 FQNNGV. V lost 2 bases and J lost 5, with 10 bases in between. The CDR3 runs to 14 residues. The full variable domain, rest sourced from reference TRBV11-2 and TRBJ2-1, is EAGVAQSPRYKIIEKRQSVAFWCNPISGHATLYWYQQILGQGPKLLIQFQNNGVVDDSQLPKDRFSAERLKGVDSTLKIQPAKLEDSAVYLCASSLTAGNNEQFFGPGTRLTVL.

This clone has only a few counts. Other DNA variants within this sample encode the same CDR3. The J gene is TRBJ1-1, the V gene TRBV9, with a weak D call TRBD1 (5 bases). The V gene's germline CDR1 is SGDLS and CDR2 YYNGEE. V gave up 1 base and J gave up 4 bases, with 8 bases separating them. The CDR3 sequence is 13 residues long. CDR3 residues: CASSVSGGTEAFF. The CDR3 region has the DNA TGTGCCAGCAGCGTAAGTGGGGGCACTGAAGCTTTCTTT.

V usage is TRBV5-1 and J usage is TRBJ2-1; 9 bases are a match to TRBD1. The CDR3 has 12 amino acids. Looked up from germline, CDR1 is SGHRS and CDR2 is YFSETQ. J was trimmed by 15 bases and V by 4 bases; bases with no gene match: 8. The DNA of the CDR3 is TGCGCCAGCAGCCCAGACAGGGGGGTAGCGTTCTTC. Its translation: CASSPDRGVAFF. The variable domain in full, with the rest retrieved from reference TRBV5-1 and TRBJ2-1, is KAGVTQTPRYLIKTRGQQVTLSCSPISGHRSVSWYQQTPGQGLQFLFEYFSETQRNKGNFPGRFSGRQFSNSRSEMNVSTLELGDSALYLCASSPDRGVAFFGPGTRLTVL.